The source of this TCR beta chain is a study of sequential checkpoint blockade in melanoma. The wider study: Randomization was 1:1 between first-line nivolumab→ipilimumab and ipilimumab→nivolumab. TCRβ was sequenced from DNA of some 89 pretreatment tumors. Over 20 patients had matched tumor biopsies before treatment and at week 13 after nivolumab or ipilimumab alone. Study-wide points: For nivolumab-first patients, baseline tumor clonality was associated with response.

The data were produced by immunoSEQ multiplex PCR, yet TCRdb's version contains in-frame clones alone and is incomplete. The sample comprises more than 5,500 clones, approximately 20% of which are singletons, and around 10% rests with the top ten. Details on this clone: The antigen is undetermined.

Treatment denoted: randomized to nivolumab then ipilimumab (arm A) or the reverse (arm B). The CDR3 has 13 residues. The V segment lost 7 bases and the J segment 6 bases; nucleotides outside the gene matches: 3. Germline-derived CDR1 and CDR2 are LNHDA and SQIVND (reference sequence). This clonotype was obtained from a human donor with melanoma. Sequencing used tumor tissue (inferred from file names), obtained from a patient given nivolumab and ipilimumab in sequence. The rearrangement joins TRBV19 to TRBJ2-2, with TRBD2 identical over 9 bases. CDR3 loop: CASTAGGPGELFF. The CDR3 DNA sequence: TGTGCCAGTACAGCGGGAGGTCCCGGGGAGCTGTTTTTT.